One sample yielded the 24 T cell receptor beta chains listed below, sequenced in a study of shared clonotypes between healthy human individuals. The protocol was immunoSEQ multiplex PCR, while the TCRdb copy is restricted to in-frame clones and leaves out a portion. Among hundreds of thousands of clones listed, approximately 75% were seen once. Sample: memory CD4+ T cells sorted from blood. Subset here: CD45RA-negative fraction. These receptors all come from a woman in her twenties or thirties in good health.

V gene TRBV10-1 combines with J gene TRBJ1-1; 7 bases map to TRBD1. CDR1 and CDR2 from the germline V gene are WNHNN and SYGVQD (reference sequence). The V gene end was trimmed by 6 bases and the J gene end by 0 bases; junction bases not matched to a gene: 7. This CDR3 is 15 amino acids long. The CDR3: CASSRDRELNTEAFF. In DNA, the CDR3 is TGCGCCAGCAGCCGGGACAGAGAGTTGAACACTGAAGCTTTCTTT.

There are a few counts of this clone. V gene TRBV7-2 combines with J gene TRBJ2-7, with 8 bases aligning to TRBD2. V lost 3 bases, J lost 3 bases, and 7 bases stayed unmatched. The CDR3 loop spans 15 amino acids. CDR1 is SGHTA, CDR2 FQGNSA, per germline. Written as DNA, the CDR3 is TGTGCCAGCAGCTTTGGTATAAGCGGGAGCTACGAGCAGTACTTC. It encodes CASSFGISGSYEQYF. Filled out from reference TRBV7-2 and TRBJ2-7, the complete variable domain reads GAGVSQSPSNKVTEKGKDVELRCDPISGHTALYWYRQSLGQGLEFLIYFQGNSAPDKSGLPSDRFSAERTGGSVSTLTIQRTQQEDSAVYLCASSFGISGSYEQYFGPGTRLTVT.

This clone has just one count. V gene TRBV19 combines with J gene TRBJ2-7, with a tentative D call TRBD2 (6 bases). In germline, CDR1 is LNHDA, CDR2 SQIVND (reference sequence). This CDR3 region has 14 residues. V lost 7 bases and J lost 4, with 17 bases in between. CDR3 protein: CASKEWGEAYEQYF. The CDR3 DNA sequence: TGTGCCAGTAAAGAGTGGGGGGAGGCGTACGAGCAGTACTTC.

The J gene is TRBJ1-4, the V gene TRBV6-5; D is uncertain. The CDR3 consists of 13 residues. V lost 0 bases to trimming and J lost 11 bases, with 10 bases between them. Looked up from germline, CDR1 is MNHEY and CDR2 is SVGAGI. The DNA of the CDR3 is TGTGCCAGCAGTTACTCTTTAGGGAGGAAACTGTTTTTT. Its protein product is CASSYSLGRKLFF.

The J gene is TRBJ1-2, the V gene TRBV28, with D maybe TRBD1 (6 bases). The ends were cut back, 6 bases at V and 8 bases at J, with 16 bases in the middle. Germline V lookup: CDR1 MDHEN, CDR2 SYDVKM. CDR3 length: 13 amino acids. For the CDR3, the DNA is TGTGCCAGCAGACTAGACAGGCGAGAAGGCTACACCTTC. Translated, it gives CASRLDRREGYTF.

This sequence joins TRBV7-2 and TRBJ2-1; 8 bases match TRBD1. V was pared by 4 bases and J by 7 bases, with 3 bases of the junction left unmatched. CDR3 size: 13 residues. Per the germline V gene, CDR1 is SGHTA and CDR2 is FQGNSA. As DNA, the CDR3 is TGTGCCAGCAGCTCGGACAGGGTAAATGAGCAGTTCTTC. This codes for CASSSDRVNEQFF.

The chain links TRBV4-1 to TRBJ2-7, with 10 bases lining up with TRBD2. The CDR3 totals 14 residues. CDR1 and CDR2 from the germline V gene are MGHRA and YSYEKL. Germline trimming cut 2 bases from V and 4 bases from J; bases unmatched to any gene: 2. This CDR3 reads CASSQWTSGYEQYF. CDR3 DNA sequence: TGCGCCAGCAGCCAATGGACTAGCGGATACGAGCAGTACTTC.

Details on this clone: Since a much larger clone is just one base distant, this may be a read error. The sample contains more than one DNA sequence encoding this CDR3. V and J are TRBV6-6 and TRBJ1-5; 7 nucleotides line up with TRBD1. After removal of 6 bases from V and 2 bases from J, the junction contained 4 bases not matched to a gene. Germline CDR1 reads MNHNY; CDR2 reads SVGAGI (reference sequence). There are 14 residues in the CDR3. The CDR3 protein is CASRTGTGNQPQHF. The DNA for the CDR3 is TGTGCCAGCAGGACCGGGACAGGCAATCAGCCCCAGCATTTT.

The V gene is TRBV11-1, the J gene TRBJ2-3; 7 nucleotides agree with TRBD2. Germline V gene data show CDR1 as SGHAT and CDR2 as FQDESV (reference sequence). The CDR3 runs to 18 residues. V gave up 5 bases and J gave up 1 base; unmatched junction bases: 15. CDR3 amino acids: CASSAPPSGGLRTDTQYF. The CDR3, as DNA: TGTGCCAGCAGCGCCCCACCTAGCGGAGGGCTTCGCACAGATACGCAGTATTTT.

The chain employs TRBV11-2 and TRBJ2-5; TRBD2 is a possible D gene (6 bases). CDR1 is SGHAT, CDR2 FQNNGV, per germline. V lost 4 bases to trimming and J lost 4 bases, with 10 bases between them. The CDR3 contains 13 residues. The CDR3 nucleotides read TGTGCCAGCAGCTGGCGGGACTTAGAGACCCAGTACTTC. Its protein is CASSWRDLETQYF.

This clone showed up just once. The CDR3 nucleotides read TGTGCCAGCTCATGGACACCGGGACAATCTGGAAACACCATATATTTT. Translated, it gives CASSWTPGQSGNTIYF. The rearrangement joins TRBV18 to TRBJ1-3, with D possibly matching TRBD1 (6 bases). The ends were cut back, 5 bases at V and 1 base at J, with 15 bases in the middle. The CDR3 loop spans 16 amino acids. The germline CDR1 and CDR2 sequences are KGHSH and LQKENI.

V is TRBV19 and J is TRBJ2-3; TRBD2 matches 10 bases. This CDR3 comprises 15 residues. The germline V gene has CDR1 LNHDA and CDR2 SQIVND (reference sequence). Trimming took 5 bases from V and 2 from J; bases not matched to a gene: 4. CDR3 in DNA: TGTGCCAGTAGTCTTAGCGGGAGGCCCACAGATACGCAGTATTTT. Amino acid sequence: CASSLSGRPTDTQYF.

This clone was seen only a few times. A much bigger clone sits one base away, suggesting this may be a read error. Other DNA sequences in the sample encode the same CDR3. V is TRBV2 and J is TRBJ2-2; D unresolved. V lost 1 base to trimming and J lost 4 bases, with 4 bases between them. Per the germline V gene, CDR1 is SNHLY and CDR2 is FYNNEI. This CDR3 is built from 13 residues. CDR3 sequence: CASSEGGTGELFF. CDR3 sequence (DNA): TGTGCCAGCAGTGAAGGGGGCACCGGGGAGCTGTTTTTT.

This chain connects TRBV2 to TRBJ1-4; D gene uncertain. Germline CDR1 is SNHLY and CDR2 is FYNNEI. The CDR3 runs to 14 residues. V was pared by 6 bases and J by 0 bases, with 8 bases between. CDR3 protein: CASRYLATNEKLFF. CDR3 nucleotide sequence: TGTGCCAGCAGATACCTTGCAACTAATGAAAAACTGTTTTTT.

The V call is TRBV11-2, the J call TRBJ1-2, with D perhaps matching TRBD1 (5 bases). V lost 1 base and J lost 2, with 8 bases in between. Germline CDR1 SGHAT, CDR2 FQNNGV. There are 14 residues in the CDR3. CDR3 sequence: CASSLGGRNYGYTF. In DNA form, the CDR3 reads TGTGCCAGCAGCTTAGGGGGCAGGAACTATGGCTACACCTTC.

The J gene is TRBJ1-4, the V gene TRBV12-5; 7 nucleotides align to TRBD1. Germline-derived CDR1 and CDR2 are LGHNT and FRNRAP. V lost 0 bases to trimming and J lost 7 bases; unmatched junction nucleotides: 11. This CDR3 is built from 17 residues. Here the CDR3 reads CASGLVLLRGEGEKLFF. Written as DNA, the CDR3 is TGTGCTAGTGGTTTGGTACTTCTCAGGGGGGAAGGTGAAAAACTGTTTTTT.

This clone came up a few times. This chain joins TRBV30 and TRBJ1-2, with TRBD1 matching over 7 bases. The CDR3 consists of 14 residues. The J segment lost 2 bases and the V segment lost 3 bases, leaving 6 bases of the junction unmatched. Germline V CDR1 and CDR2: GTSNPN, SVGIG (reference sequence). The CDR3 here is CAWRARTGNYGYTF. The DNA for the CDR3 is TGTGCCTGGAGGGCCCGGACAGGCAACTATGGCTACACCTTC.

The gene calls are TRBV13 and TRBJ2-5; 7 bases are shared with TRBD1. CDR1 PRHDT and CDR2 FYEKMQ come from the germline V gene (reference sequence). This CDR3 contains 14 residues. The ends lost 1 base at V and 6 bases at J; junction bases unmatched: 5. CDR3 sequence (DNA): TGTGCCAGCAGCTTAGCGGGGACAGCCAAGACCCAGTACTTC. Translated, it gives CASSLAGTAKTQYF.

This clone showed up just a few times. Distinct nucleotide sequences in the sample also encode this CDR3. The chain links TRBV5-1 to TRBJ2-5; D possibly corresponds to TRBD1 (6 bases). Germline assignment: CDR1 SGHRS and CDR2 YFSETQ. The ends were cut back, 6 bases at V and 2 bases at J, with 11 bases in the middle. The CDR3 is made up of 13 amino acids. The CDR3 region is CASNRDTQETQYF. The CDR3 DNA sequence: TGCGCCAGCAATCGGGACACTCAAGAGACCCAGTACTTC.

The genes are TRBV7-2 and TRBJ2-5; D is ambiguous. CDR3 size: 14 residues. Trimming removed 5 bases at V and 2 bases at J, with 12 bases between. The V gene's germline CDR1 is SGHTA and CDR2 FQGNSA. This CDR3 is CASSPLSAQETQYF. As DNA, the CDR3 is TGTGCCAGCAGCCCGCTAAGCGCGCAAGAGACCCAGTACTTC.

This chain joins TRBV9 and TRBJ2-4; the D gene is possibly TRBD2 (5 bases). This CDR3 has 15 residues. CDR1 is SGDLS and CDR2 is YYNGEE in the germline V gene. With 3 bases removed from V and 3 bases from J, the gap between germline ends came to 13 bases. The CDR3 DNA reads as TGTGCCAGCAGCGCTAAACTAGTTTACAAAAACATTCAGTACTTC. Protein product: CASSAKLVYKNIQYF.

This chain connects TRBV6-6 to TRBJ2-5, with 13 bases identical to TRBD2. Per germline, CDR1 MNHNY and CDR2 SVGAGI (reference sequence). This CDR3 region has 15 residues. V dropped 7 bases and J dropped 5; count of bases not matched to a gene: 7. In nucleotides, the CDR3 is TGTGCCAGCAACCCCGGGACTAGCGGGATGGAGACCCAGTACTTC. It yields the protein CASNPGTSGMETQYF.

This clone was detected only a few times. The rearrangement links TRBV5-1 to TRBJ1-4, with D possibly being TRBD1 (6 bases). The ends were cut back, 2 bases at V and 6 bases at J, with 14 bases in the middle. This CDR3 contains 15 residues. Germline assignment: CDR1 SGHRS and CDR2 YFSETQ. The CDR3 loop is CASSFDGGQDEKLFF. CDR3 DNA: TGCGCCAGCAGCTTTGATGGGGGCCAGGATGAAAAACTGTTTTTT.

This clone showed up just a few times. This sequence joins TRBV7-6 and TRBJ2-2, with D maybe TRBD2 (7 bases). The CDR3 sequence is 16 residues long. CDR1 is SGHVS and CDR2 is FNYEAQ in the germline V gene. V gave up 6 bases and J gave up 5 bases, with 19 bases separating them. The CDR3 sequence is CASSGGRGSRTGELFF. CDR3 in DNA: TGTGCCAGCAGTGGGGGGCGCGGGAGTCGAACCGGGGAGCTGTTTTTT.